This passage covers 8 T cell receptor beta chains from one sample sequenced in a study of neurological immune-mediated disorders. Each CDR3 protein is one row after TCRdb ran MiXCR on the 5' RACE reads. The repertoire consists of 30,000 to 40,000 distinct CDR3 sequences, with 3% to 4% occurring once and the leading ten covering around 2%. Sequencing was performed on PBMCs. The origin of the receptors is a young man with multiple sclerosis.

This clonotype was found many times. J is TRBJ2-5 and V is TRBV7-2; D unresolved. V was cut by 5 bases and J by 2 bases, with 6 bases left in between. The CDR3 sequence is 12 residues long. Germline CDR1 SGHTA, CDR2 FQGNSA. The CDR3: CASSIRQETQYF. The CDR3 DNA is TGTGCCAGCAGCATACGGCAAGAGACCCAGTACTTC.

This clonotype was counted a few times. A read error may produce the germline difference seen at one junction end. The chain recombines TRBV12-3 or TRBV12-4 with TRBJ1-6; D not certain. The CDR3 totals 14 residues. The DNA of the CDR3 is TGTGCCAGCAGTTTAGACAGATACTATTCACCCCTCAACTTT. This encodes CASSLDRYYSPLNF.

Points on this clonotype: This clone may be a read error of a much larger clone one base away. The chain joins TRBV7-3 to TRBJ2-2; no reliable D call. CDR1 is SGHTA and CDR2 is FQGTGA in the germline V gene. V was pared by 3 bases and J by 6 bases, with 8 bases between. This CDR3 has 13 amino acids. This CDR3 is CASSFSLPGELFF. The DNA for the CDR3 is TGTGCCAGCAGCTTTTCTCTCCCCGGGGAGCTGTTTTTT.

In this sample, this clonotype turned up many times. Because the CDR3's place on the DNA is in doubt, the DNA is left out and the CDR3 is given as listed by TCRdb. The chain links TRBV6-6 to TRBJ2-2; TRBD1, the table's D call, lacks a check against the DNA. Including both end residues, the CDR3 is 15 amino acids long. The germline CDR1 and CDR2 sequences are MNHNY and SVGAGI (reference sequence). The CDR3 loop is CASSTSDRDTGELFF.

This clonotype was seen at least ten times. CDR3 residues: CASSLGYRASGNTIYF. DNA of the CDR3: TGCGCCAGCAGCTTGGGGTACAGGGCTTCAGGAAACACCATATATTTT. The rearrangement joins TRBV5-1 to TRBJ1-3; D perhaps matches TRBD1 (6 bases). Germline CDR1 reads SGHRS; CDR2 reads YFSETQ. This CDR3 contains 16 residues. The V and J ends lost 0 bases and 4 bases respectively, with 14 bases between them.

This clonotype was counted ten times or more. V usage is TRBV7-9 and J usage is TRBJ2-5, with 9 bases that match TRBD1. Germline V CDR1 and CDR2: SEHNR, FQNEAQ (reference sequence). Trimming took 6 bases from V and 0 from J; bases not matched to a gene: 5. The CDR3 is 15 residues long. In nucleotides, the CDR3 is TGTGCCAGCAGTCGGGACAGGGCCTACCAAGAGACCCAGTACTTC. Amino acid sequence: CASSRDRAYQETQYF.

This chain joins TRBV20-1 and TRBJ2-3; possible D gene TRBD1, 6 bases. The V and J ends lost 2 bases and 4 bases respectively, with 13 bases between them. In germline, CDR1 is DFQATT, CDR2 SNEGSKA (reference sequence). This CDR3 comprises 14 residues. The CDR3 loop reads CSARSHRVADTQYF. In DNA form, the CDR3 reads TGCAGTGCTAGATCCCACAGGGTGGCAGATACGCAGTATTTT.

Ten or more counts support this clonotype. The CDR3 region is CATSRAQGGADTQYF. The CDR3 coding sequence is TGTGCCACCAGCAGAGCCCAGGGGGGGGCAGATACGCAGTATTTT. V gene TRBV15 combines with J gene TRBJ2-3; possibly TRBD1 or TRBD2 for D (7 bases each). The CDR3 totals 15 residues. CDR1 and CDR2 (germline): LNHNV, YYDKDF (reference sequence). V lost 1 base and J lost 4, with 12 bases in between.